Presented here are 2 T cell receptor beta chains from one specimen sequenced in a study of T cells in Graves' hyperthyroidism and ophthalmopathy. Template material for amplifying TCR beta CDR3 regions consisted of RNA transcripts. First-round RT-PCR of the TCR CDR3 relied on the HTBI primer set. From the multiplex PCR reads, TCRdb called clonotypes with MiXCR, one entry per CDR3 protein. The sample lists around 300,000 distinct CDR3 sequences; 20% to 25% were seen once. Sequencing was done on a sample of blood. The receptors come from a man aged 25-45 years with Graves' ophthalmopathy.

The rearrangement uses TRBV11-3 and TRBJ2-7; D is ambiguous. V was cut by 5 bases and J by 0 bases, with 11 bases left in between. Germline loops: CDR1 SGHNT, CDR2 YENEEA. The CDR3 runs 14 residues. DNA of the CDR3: TGTGCCAGCAGCGATACTGGGTCCTCCTACGAGCAGTACTTC. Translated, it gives CASSDTGSSYEQYF.

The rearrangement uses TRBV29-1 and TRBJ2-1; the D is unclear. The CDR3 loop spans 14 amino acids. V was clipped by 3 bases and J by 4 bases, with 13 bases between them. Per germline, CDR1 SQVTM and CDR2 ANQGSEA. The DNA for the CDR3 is TGCAGCGTTGAGGCCAAAAGGGCTTACAATGAGCAGTTCTTC. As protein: CSVEAKRAYNEQFF.